This T cell receptor (beta chain) was documented in a study of beta chain features in type 1 diabetes. Study information: Sorted cells examined across all samples numbered more than 100 million. Regarding the study as a whole: Patients' naive, central memory and Treg TCRB repertoires seemed closer to one another than those of healthy donors. Patients with type 1 diabetes showed fewer VDJ junction insertions and more deletions. All four CD4+ subsets from Type 1 diabetes patients carried moderately but significantly shorter TCRB CDR3s.

The authors reverse transcribed all of the isolated RNA, so sequencing captured expressed TCRB transcripts. The repertoire was sequenced with immunoSEQ multiplex PCR; TCRdb's copy has only in-frame clones and lacks some. The table records about 230,000 clones, 16% of them present only once. On this clone: What it recognizes is unknown.

This sequence was found in a man younger than 45 with type 1 diabetes. Sequencing used naive CD4+ T cells from blood.

CDR3 nucleotides: TGTGCCAGCAGAGCTGACGACGAGCAGTACTTC. Its protein product is CASRADDEQYF. J is TRBJ2-7 and V is TRBV6-6; D unclear. The CDR3 loop spans 11 amino acids. Trimming cost V 6 bases and J 5 bases, with 8 bases left between them. Germline loops: CDR1 MNHNY, CDR2 SVGAGI (reference sequence).